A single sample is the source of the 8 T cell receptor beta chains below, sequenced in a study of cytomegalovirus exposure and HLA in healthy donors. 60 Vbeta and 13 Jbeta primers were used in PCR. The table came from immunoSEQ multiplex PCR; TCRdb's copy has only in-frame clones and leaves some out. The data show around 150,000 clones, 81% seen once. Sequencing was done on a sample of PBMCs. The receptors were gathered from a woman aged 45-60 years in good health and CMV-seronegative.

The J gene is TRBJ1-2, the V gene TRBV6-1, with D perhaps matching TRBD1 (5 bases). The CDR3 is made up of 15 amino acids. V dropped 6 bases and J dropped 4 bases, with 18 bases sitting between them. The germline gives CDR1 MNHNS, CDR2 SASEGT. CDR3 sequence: CASSAAPRVGYGYTF. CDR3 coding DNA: TGTGCCAGCAGCGCGGCCCCCAGGGTCGGCTATGGCTACACCTTC.

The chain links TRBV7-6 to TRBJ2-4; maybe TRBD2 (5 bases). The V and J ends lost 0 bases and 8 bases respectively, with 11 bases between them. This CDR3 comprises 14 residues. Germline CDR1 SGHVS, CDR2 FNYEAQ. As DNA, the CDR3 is TGTGCCAGCAGCTTAGCCGAGGGAAGTGACATTCAGTACTTC. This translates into CASSLAEGSDIQYF.

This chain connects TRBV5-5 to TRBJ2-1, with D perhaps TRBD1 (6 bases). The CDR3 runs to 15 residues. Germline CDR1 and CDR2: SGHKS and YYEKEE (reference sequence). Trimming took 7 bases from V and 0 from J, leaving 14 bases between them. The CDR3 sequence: CASAGGGPSYNEQFF. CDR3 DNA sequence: TGTGCCAGCGCTGGTGGGGGCCCCTCCTACAATGAGCAGTTCTTC.

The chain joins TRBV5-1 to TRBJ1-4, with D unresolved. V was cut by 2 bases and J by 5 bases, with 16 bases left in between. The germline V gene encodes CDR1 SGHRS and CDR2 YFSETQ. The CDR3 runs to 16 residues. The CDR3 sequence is CASSFFASGGNEKLFF. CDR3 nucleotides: TGCGCCAGCAGCTTCTTCGCCTCGGGTGGGAATGAAAAACTGTTTTTT.

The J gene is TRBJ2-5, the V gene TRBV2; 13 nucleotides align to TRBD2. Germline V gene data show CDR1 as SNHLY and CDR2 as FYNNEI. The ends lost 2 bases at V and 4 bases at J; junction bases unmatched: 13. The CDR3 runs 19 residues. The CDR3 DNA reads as TGTGCCAGCAGTGAAAGGGGGAGGTGGACTAGCGGGGGTCGAGAGACCCAGTACTTC. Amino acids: CASSERGRWTSGGRETQYF.

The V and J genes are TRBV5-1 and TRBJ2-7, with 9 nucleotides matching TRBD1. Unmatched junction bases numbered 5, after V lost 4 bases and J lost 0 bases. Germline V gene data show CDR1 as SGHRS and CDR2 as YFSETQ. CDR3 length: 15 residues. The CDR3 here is CASSPGTGSSYEQYF. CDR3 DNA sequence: TGCGCCAGCAGCCCGGGGACAGGGAGCTCCTACGAGCAGTACTTC.

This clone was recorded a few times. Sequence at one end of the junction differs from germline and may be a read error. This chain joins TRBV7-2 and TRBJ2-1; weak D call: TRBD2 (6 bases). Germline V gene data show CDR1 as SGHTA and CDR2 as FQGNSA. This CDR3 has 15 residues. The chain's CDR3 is CASSQGLDYNSEQFF. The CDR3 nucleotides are TGCGCCAGCAGCCAAGGTCTGGACTATAACTCCGAGCAGTTCTTC.

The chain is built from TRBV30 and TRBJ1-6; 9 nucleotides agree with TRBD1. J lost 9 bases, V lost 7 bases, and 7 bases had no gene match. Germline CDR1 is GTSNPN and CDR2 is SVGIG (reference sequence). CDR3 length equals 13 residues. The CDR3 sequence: CASPGQGVSPLHF. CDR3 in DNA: TGTGCCTCCCCGGGACAGGGAGTTTCACCCCTCCACTTT.